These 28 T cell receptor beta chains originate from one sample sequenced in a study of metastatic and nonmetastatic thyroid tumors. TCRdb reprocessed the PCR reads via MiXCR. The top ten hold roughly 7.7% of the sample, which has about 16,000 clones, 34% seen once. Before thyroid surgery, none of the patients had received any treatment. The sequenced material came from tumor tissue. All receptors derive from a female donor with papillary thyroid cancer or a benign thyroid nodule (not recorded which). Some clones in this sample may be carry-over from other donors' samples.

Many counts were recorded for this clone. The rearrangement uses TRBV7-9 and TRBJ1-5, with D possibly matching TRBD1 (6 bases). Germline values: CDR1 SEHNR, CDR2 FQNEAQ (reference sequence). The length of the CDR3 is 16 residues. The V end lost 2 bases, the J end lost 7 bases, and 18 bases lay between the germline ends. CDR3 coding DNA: TGTGCCAGCAGCTTATGGGAACAGGGAGGGGACCAGCCCCAGCATTTT. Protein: CASSLWEQGGDQPQHF.

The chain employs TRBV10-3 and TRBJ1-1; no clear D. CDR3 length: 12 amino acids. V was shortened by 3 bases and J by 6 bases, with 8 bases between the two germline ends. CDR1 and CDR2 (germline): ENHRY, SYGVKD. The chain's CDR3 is CAISDRESEAFF. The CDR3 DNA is TGTGCCATCAGTGACCGTGAGTCTGAAGCTTTCTTT.

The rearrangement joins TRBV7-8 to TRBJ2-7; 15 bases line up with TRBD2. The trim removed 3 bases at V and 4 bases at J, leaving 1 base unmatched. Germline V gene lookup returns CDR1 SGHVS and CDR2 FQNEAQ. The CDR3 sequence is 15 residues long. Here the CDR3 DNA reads TGTGCCAGCAGCTTGGGACTAGCGGGGGGTTACGAGCAGTACTTC. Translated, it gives CASSLGLAGGYEQYF. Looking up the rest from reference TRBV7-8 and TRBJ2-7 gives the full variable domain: GAGVSQSPRYKVAKRGQDVALRCDPISGHVSLFWYQQALGQGPEFLTYFQNEAQLDKSGLPSDRFFAERPEGSVSTLKIQRTQQEDSAVYLCASSLGLAGGYEQYFGPGTRLTVT.

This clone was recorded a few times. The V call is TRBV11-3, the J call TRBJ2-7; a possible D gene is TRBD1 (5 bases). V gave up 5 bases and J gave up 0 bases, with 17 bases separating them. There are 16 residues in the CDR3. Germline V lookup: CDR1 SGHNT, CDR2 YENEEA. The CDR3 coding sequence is TGTGCCAGCAGCGGCAGGGATTATGTTTGCTCCTACGAGCAGTACTTC. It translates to CASSGRDYVCSYEQYF.

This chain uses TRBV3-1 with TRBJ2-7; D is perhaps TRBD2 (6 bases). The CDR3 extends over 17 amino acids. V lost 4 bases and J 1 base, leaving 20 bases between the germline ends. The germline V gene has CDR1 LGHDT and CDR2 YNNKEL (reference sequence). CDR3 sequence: CASSPARLGGGSYEQYF. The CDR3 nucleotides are TGTGCCAGCAGCCCCGCTCGCCTCGGGGGTGGGTCCTACGAGCAGTACTTC.

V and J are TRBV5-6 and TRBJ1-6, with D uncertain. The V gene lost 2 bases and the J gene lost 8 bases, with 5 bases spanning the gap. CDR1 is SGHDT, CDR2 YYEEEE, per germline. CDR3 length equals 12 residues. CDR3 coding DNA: TGTGCCAGCAGCTTTGCGGATTCACCCCTCCACTTT. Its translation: CASSFADSPLHF.

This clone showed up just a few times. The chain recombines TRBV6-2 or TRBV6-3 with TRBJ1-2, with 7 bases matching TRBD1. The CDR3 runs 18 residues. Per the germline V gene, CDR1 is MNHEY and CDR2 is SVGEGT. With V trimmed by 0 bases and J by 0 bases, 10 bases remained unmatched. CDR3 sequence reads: CASSYSSDRLNSNYGYTF. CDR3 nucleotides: TGTGCCAGCAGTTACTCGTCGGACAGGTTAAATTCTAACTATGGCTACACCTTC.

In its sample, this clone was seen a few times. The CDR3 spells CASSQDGQGYYEQYF. CDR3 DNA: TGCGCCAGCAGCCAAGATGGTCAGGGGTACTACGAGCAGTACTTC. The chain combines TRBV4-3 with TRBJ2-7; TRBD1 might be the D (6 bases). From germline, CDR1 is LGHNA and CDR2 YSLEER. This CDR3 has 15 residues. V was pared by 0 bases and J by 3 bases, with 12 bases between.

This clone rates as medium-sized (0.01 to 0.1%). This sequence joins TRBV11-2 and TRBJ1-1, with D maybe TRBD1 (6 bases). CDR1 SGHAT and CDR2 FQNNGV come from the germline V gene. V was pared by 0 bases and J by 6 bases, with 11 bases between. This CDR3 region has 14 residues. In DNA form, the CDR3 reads TGTGCCAGCAGCTTAGATTACAGGGCCCCTGAAGCTTTCTTT. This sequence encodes CASSLDYRAPEAFF.

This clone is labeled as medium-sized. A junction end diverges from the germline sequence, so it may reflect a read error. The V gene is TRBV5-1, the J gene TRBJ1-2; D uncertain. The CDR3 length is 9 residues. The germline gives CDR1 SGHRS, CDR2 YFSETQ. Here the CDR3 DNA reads TGCGCCAGCAGCCGTAGTCCATACTTC. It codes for CASSRSPYF.

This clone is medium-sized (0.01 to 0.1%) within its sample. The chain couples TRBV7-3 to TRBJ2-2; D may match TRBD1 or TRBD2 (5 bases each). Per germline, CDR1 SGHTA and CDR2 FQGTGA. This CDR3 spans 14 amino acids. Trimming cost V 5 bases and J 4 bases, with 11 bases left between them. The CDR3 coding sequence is TGTGCCAGCAGCACCGGGACCAGCACCGGGGAGCTGTTTTTT. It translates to CASSTGTSTGELFF.

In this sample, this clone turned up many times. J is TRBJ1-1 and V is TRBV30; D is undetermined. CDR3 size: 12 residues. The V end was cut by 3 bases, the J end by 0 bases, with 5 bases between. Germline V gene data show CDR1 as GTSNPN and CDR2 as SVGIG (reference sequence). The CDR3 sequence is CAWRQMNTEAFF. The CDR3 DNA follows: TGTGCCTGGAGACAGATGAACACTGAAGCTTTCTTT.

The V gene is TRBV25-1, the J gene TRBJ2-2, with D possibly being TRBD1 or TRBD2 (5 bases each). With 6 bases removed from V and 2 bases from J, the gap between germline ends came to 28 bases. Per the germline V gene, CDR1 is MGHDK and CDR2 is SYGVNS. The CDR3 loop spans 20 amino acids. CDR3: CASSPPPGSRGDPNTGELFF. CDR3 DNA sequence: TGTGCCAGCAGCCCACCTCCCGGGTCCCGTGGGGACCCAAACACCGGGGAGCTGTTTTTT.

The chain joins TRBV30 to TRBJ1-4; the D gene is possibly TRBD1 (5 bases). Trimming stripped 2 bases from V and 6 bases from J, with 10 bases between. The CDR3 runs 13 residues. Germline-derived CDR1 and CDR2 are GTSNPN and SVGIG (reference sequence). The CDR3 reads CAWSLGGDEKLFF. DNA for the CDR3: TGTGCCTGGAGTTTAGGAGGGGATGAAAAACTGTTTTTT.

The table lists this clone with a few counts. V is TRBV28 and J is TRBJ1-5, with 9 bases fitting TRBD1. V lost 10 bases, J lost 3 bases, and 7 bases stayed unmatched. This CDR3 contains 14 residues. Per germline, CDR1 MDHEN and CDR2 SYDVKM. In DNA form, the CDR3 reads TGTGCCACCCTACAGGGGGCCTACAATCAGCCCCAGCATTTT. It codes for CATLQGAYNQPQHF. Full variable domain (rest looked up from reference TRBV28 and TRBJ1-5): DVKVTQSSRYLVKRTGEKVFLECVQDMDHENMFWYRQDPGLGLRLIYFSYDVKMKEKGDIPEGYSVSREKKERFSLILESASTNQTSMYLCATLQGAYNQPQHFGDGTRLSIL.

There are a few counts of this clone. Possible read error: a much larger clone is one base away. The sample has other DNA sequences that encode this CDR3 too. The DNA of the CDR3 is TGTGCCAGCAGGGGTGGCGGGGGGATCACAGATACACAGTATTTT. Translation: CASRGGGGITDTQYF. This sequence joins TRBV11-2 and TRBJ2-3, with 8 bases matching TRBD2. Germline CDR1 and CDR2: SGHAT and FQNNGV. CDR3 size: 15 residues.

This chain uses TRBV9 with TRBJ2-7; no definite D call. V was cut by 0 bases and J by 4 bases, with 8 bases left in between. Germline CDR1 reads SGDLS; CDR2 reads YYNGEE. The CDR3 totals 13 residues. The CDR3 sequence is CASSVEGKYEQYF. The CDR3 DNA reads TGTGCCAGCAGCGTAGAAGGAAAGTACGAGCAGTACTTC.

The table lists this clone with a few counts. The CDR3 DNA reads TGTGCCAGCAGTCCCACGGGGGGGAACACTGAAGCTTTCTTT. This encodes CASSPTGGNTEAFF. This chain links TRBV6-1 with TRBJ1-1, with a tentative D call TRBD1 (5 bases). The CDR3 spans 14 residues. Trimming shortened V by 5 bases and J by 1 base, and 11 bases separated the two germline ends. Germline V gives CDR1 MNHNS, CDR2 SASEGT.

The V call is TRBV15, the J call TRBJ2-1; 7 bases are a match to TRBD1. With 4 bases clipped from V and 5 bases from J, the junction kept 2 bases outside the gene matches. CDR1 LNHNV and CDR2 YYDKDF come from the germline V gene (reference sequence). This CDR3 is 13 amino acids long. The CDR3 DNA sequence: TGTGCCACCAGCACGGGACAGCACAATGAGCAGTTCTTC. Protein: CATSTGQHNEQFF.

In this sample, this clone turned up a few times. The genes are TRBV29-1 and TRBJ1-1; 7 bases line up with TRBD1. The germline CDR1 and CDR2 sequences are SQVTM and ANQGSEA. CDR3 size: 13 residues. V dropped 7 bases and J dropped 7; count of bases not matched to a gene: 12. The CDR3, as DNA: TGCAGCGCCGAGGGGGGACAGAGCTATGAAGCTTTCTTT. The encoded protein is CSAEGGQSYEAFF.

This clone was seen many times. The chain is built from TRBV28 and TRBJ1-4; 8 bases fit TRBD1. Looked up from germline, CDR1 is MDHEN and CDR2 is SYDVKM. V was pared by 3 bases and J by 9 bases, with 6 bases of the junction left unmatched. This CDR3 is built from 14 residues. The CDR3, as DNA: TGTGCCAGCAGTTTTGACAGGGGCGCGCAAAAACTGTTTTTT. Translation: CASSFDRGAQKLFF.

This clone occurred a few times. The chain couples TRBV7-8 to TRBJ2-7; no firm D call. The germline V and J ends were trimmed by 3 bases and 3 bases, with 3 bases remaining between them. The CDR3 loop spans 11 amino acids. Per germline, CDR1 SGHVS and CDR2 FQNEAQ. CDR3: CASSFSYEQYF. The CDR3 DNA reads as TGTGCCAGCAGCTTTAGCTACGAGCAGTACTTC.

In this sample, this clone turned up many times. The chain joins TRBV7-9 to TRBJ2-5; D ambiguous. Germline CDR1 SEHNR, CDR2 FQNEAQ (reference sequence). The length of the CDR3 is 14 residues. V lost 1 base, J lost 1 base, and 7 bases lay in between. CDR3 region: CASSLGSLQETQYF. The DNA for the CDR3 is TGTGCCAGCAGCTTAGGAAGCCTCCAAGAGACCCAGTACTTC.

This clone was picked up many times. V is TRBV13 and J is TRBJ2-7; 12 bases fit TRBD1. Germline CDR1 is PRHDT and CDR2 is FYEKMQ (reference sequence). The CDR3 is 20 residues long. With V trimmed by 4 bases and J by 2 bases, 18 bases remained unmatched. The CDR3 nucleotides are TGTGCCAGCAGCTACCGTTCCGGGACAGGGGGCACAAGTCGGGCCTACGAGCAGTACTTC. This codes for CASSYRSGTGGTSRAYEQYF.

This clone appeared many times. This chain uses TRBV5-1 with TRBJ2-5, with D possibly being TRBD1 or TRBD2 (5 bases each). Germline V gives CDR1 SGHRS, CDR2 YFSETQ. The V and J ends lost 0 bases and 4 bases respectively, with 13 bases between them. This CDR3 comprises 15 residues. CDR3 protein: CASSLVFRGSETQYF. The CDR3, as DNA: TGCGCCAGCAGCTTGGTTTTCCGGGGCTCAGAGACCCAGTACTTC.

The CDR3 coding sequence is TGTGCCAGCAGCTTAGACGGACAGGGAGCCTACGAGCAGTACTTC. This sequence encodes CASSLDGQGAYEQYF. This sequence joins TRBV5-6 and TRBJ2-7; 8 positions match TRBD1. Germline CDR1 reads SGHDT; CDR2 reads YYEEEE. The CDR3 runs to 15 residues. V was pared by 2 bases and J by 2 bases, with 6 bases of the junction left unmatched.

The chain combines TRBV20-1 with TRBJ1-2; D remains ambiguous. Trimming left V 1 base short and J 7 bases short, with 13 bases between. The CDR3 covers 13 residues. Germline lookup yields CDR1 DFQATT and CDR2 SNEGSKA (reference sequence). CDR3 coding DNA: TGCAGTGCTAGAGCCAGAGAAGTTGCTGGCTACACCTTC. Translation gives CSARAREVAGYTF.

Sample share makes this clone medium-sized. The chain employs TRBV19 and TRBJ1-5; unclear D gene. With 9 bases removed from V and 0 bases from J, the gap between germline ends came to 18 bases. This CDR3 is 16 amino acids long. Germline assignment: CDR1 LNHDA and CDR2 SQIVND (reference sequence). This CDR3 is CASQRDIGYSNQPQHF. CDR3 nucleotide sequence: TGTGCCAGCCAGAGGGATATAGGGTATAGCAATCAGCCCCAGCATTTT.